Sequencing of this TCR beta chain was carried out in a study of untreated major depressive disorder. Regarding the study as a whole: Compared with controls, depressed patients showed more TRBV05-01 (Vbeta 5.1) usage in CD4+ T cells.

As concerns this clone: Its target is not known.

Germline CDR1 and CDR2: LNHNV and YYDKDF (reference sequence). CDR3 length: 13 residues. V trimming: 4 bases; J trimming: 5 bases; junction bases outside the gene matches: 3. Clones were read by immunoSEQ multiplex PCR, and TCRdb kept only the in-frame ones, dropping some. The sample gives 17,000 or so clones, around 90% of which show up once; 0.6% is in the top ten. The rearrangement uses TRBV15 and TRBJ1-2, with 8 bases identical to TRBD1. This TCR derives from a middle-aged woman with major depressive disorder. The source material was CD4+ T cells from PBMCs. In DNA form, the CDR3 reads TGTGCCACCAGCATGGACAGGGCTTATGGCTACACCTTC. It is translated as CATSMDRAYGYTF.